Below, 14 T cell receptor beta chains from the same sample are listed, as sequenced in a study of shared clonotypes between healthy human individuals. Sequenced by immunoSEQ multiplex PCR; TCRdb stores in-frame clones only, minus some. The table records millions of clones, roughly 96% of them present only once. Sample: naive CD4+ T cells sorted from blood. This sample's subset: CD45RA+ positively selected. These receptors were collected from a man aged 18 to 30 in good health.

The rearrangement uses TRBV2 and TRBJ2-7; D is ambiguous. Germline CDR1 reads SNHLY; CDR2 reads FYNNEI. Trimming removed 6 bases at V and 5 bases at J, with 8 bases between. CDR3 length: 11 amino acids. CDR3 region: CASRQFDEQYF. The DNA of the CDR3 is TGTGCCAGCAGGCAGTTCGACGAGCAGTACTTC.

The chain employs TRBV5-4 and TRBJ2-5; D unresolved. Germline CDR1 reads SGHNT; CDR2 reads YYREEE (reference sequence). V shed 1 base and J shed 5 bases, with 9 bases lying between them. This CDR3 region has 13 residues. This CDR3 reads CASSLWGRETQYF. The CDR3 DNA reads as TGTGCCAGCAGCTTGTGGGGTAGGGAGACCCAGTACTTC.

CDR3 sequence (DNA): TGTGCCAGTATCCCCCGTGAGGACACCATATATTTT. Translation gives CASIPREDTIYF. The chain has TRBV19 and TRBJ1-3; no firm D call. CDR1 LNHDA and CDR2 SQIVND come from the germline V gene (reference sequence). V dropped 7 bases and J dropped 8 bases, with 12 bases sitting between them. The CDR3 consists of 12 residues.

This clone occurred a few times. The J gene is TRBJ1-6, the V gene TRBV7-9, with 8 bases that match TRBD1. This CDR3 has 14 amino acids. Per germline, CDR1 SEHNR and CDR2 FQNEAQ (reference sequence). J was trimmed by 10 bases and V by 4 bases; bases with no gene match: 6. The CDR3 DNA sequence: TGTGCCAGCAGCTCGACAGGGGAAGGATCACCCCTCCACTTT. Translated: CASSSTGEGSPLHF.

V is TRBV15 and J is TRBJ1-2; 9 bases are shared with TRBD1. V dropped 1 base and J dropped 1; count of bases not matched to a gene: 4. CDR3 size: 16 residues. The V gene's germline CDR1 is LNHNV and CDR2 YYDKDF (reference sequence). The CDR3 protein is CATSRAGTGNNYGYTF. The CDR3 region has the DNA TGTGCCACCAGCAGAGCCGGGACAGGGAATAACTATGGCTACACCTTC.

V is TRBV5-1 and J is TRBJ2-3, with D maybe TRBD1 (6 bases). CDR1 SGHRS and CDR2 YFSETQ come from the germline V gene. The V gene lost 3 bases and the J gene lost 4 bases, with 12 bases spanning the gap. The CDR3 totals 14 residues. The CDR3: CASSSTGLPDTQYF. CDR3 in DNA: TGCGCCAGCAGCTCTACAGGGTTACCAGATACGCAGTATTTT.

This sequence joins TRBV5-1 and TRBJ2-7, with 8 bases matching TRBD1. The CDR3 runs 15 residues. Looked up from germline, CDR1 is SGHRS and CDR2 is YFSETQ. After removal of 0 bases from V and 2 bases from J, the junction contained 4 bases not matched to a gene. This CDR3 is CASSLAGQATYEQYF. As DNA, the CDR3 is TGCGCCAGCAGCTTGGCGGGACAGGCAACCTACGAGCAGTACTTC.

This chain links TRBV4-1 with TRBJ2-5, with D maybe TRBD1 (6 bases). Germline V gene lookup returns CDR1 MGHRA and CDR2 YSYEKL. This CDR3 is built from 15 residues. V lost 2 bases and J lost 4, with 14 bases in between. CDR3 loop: CASSQYDRRLETQYF. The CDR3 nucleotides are TGCGCCAGCAGCCAATATGACAGGAGGTTAGAGACCCAGTACTTC.

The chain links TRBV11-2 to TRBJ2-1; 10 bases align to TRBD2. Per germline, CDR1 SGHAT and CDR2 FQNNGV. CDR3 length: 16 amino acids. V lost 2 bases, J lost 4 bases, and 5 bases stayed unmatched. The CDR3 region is CASSLLAGVHYNEQFF. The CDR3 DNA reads TGTGCCAGCAGCTTACTAGCGGGAGTCCATTACAATGAGCAGTTCTTC.

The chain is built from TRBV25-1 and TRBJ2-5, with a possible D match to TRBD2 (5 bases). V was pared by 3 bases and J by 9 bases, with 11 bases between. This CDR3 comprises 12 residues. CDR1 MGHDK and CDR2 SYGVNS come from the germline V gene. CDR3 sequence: CASSDQERAQYF. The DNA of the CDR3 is TGTGCCAGCAGTGATCAAGAGAGGGCCCAGTACTTC.

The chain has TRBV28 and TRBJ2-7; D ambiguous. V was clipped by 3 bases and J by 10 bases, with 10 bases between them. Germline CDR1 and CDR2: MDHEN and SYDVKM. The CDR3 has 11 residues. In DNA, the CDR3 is TGTGCCAGCAGTTTCTTCGAAGGACAGTACTTC. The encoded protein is CASSFFEGQYF.

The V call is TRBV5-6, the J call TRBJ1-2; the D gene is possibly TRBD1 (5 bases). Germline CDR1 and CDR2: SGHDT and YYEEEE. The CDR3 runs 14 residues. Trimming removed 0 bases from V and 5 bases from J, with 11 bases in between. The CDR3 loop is CASSLAGGSYGYTF. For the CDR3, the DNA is TGTGCCAGCAGCTTGGCGGGGGGATCTTATGGCTACACCTTC.

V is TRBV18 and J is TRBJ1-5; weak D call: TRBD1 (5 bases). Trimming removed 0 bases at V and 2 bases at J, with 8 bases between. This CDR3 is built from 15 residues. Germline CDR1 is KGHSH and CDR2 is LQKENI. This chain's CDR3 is CASSPPGDGNQPQHF. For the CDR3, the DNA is TGTGCCAGCTCACCACCAGGGGATGGCAATCAGCCCCAGCATTTT. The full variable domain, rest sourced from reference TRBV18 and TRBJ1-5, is NAGVMQNPRHLVRRRGQEARLRCSPMKGHSHVYWYRQLPEEGLKFMVYLQKENIIDESGMPKERFSAEFPKEGPSILRIQQVVRGDSAAYFCASSPPGDGNQPQHFGDGTRLSIL.

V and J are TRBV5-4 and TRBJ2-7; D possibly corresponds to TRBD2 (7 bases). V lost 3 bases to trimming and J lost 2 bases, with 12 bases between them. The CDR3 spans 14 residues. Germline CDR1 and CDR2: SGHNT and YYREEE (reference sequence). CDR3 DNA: TGTGCCAGCAGCTCGCTCGGGGGGCCCTACGAGCAGTACTTC. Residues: CASSSLGGPYEQYF.